Below, 13 T cell receptor beta chains from the same sample are listed, as sequenced in a study of T cells and copy number aberrations in small-cell lung cancer. Profiling relied on immunoSEQ multiplex PCR, and the TCRdb table lists in-frame clones only, not all of them. This sample has around 2,400 clones, with around 79% found just once. The sample consisted of normal tissue next to the tumor. These receptor sequences come from a man in his fifties or sixties with small cell lung cancer.

The V gene is TRBV5-6, the J gene TRBJ2-7; 7 bases line up with TRBD1. This CDR3 comprises 15 residues. J gave up 5 bases and V 3 bases, and 11 bases lay outside the gene matches. Germline loops: CDR1 SGHDT, CDR2 YYEEEE. The CDR3 here is CASSWMSGQGDEQYF. CDR3 coding DNA: TGTGCCAGCAGCTGGATGTCTGGCCAGGGGGACGAGCAGTACTTC.

The chain has TRBV6-5 and TRBJ2-7; D is unresolved. Trimming took off 6 bases at V and 2 bases at J, with 11 bases between the two ends. The CDR3 is 13 amino acids. The germline CDR1 and CDR2 sequences are MNHEY and SVGAGI. CDR3 amino acids: CASSNNEAYEQYF. The CDR3 nucleotides read TGTGCCAGCAGCAACAATGAAGCCTACGAGCAGTACTTC.

The rearrangement links TRBV4-2 to TRBJ2-1; a weak D match, TRBD2 (6 bases). Germline CDR1 is LGHNA and CDR2 is YNFKEQ. This CDR3 has 14 amino acids. V dropped 1 base and J dropped 6 bases, with 10 bases sitting between them. CDR3 DNA: TGTGCCAGCAGCCAAGGGAGGGCTATCAATGAGCAGTTCTTC. Amino acid sequence: CASSQGRAINEQFF.

Here the CDR3 reads CASSELGPYNEQFF. CDR3 coding DNA: TGTGCCAGCAGTGAATTAGGGCCTTACAATGAGCAGTTCTTC. The chain has TRBV25-1 and TRBJ2-1; unclear D gene. The V end was cut by 1 base, the J end by 4 bases, with 8 bases between. Germline CDR1 and CDR2: MGHDK and SYGVNS. CDR3 length: 14 residues.

The chain joins TRBV7-2 to TRBJ1-5; weak D call: TRBD1 (5 bases). Germline CDR1 and CDR2: SGHTA and FQGNSA. The CDR3 loop spans 15 amino acids. V shed 0 bases and J shed 3 bases, with 9 bases lying between them. CDR3 region: CASSLAPGSNQPQHF. The DNA of the CDR3 is TGTGCCAGCAGCTTAGCCCCAGGGTCCAATCAGCCCCAGCATTTT.

J is TRBJ2-5 and V is TRBV7-2, with D tentatively TRBD1 (6 bases). In germline, CDR1 is SGHTA, CDR2 FQGNSA. CDR3 length equals 13 residues. V was clipped by 4 bases and J by 3 bases, with 9 bases between them. Here the CDR3 DNA reads TGTGCCAGCAGCTCCTACAGGGAAGAGACCCAGTACTTC. This sequence encodes CASSSYREETQYF.

Remarks on this clone: At one end, the junction sequence differs from germline, possibly due to a read error. V usage is TRBV7-7 and J usage is TRBJ2-7, with 12 positions matching TRBD2. The CDR3 has 13 residues. In germline, CDR1 is SSHAT, CDR2 FNYEAQ (reference sequence). The CDR3 region is CASSQGLAGEQYF. DNA of the CDR3: TGTGCTAGCAGCCAGGGACTAGCGGGCGAGCAGTACTTC.

This rearrangement joins TRBV11-2 to TRBJ1-3, with 8 bases fitting TRBD1. The V gene end was trimmed by 1 base and the J gene end by 3 bases; junction bases not matched to a gene: 8. Germline V gene data show CDR1 as SGHAT and CDR2 as FQNNGV. There are 17 residues in the CDR3. The CDR3 bases are TGTGCCAGCAGCTTAGCAATGACAGGGGTGCGTGGAAACACCATATATTTT. This codes for CASSLAMTGVRGNTIYF.

This clone turned up a few times. The V call is TRBV9, the J call TRBJ1-2; D possibly corresponds to TRBD1 (5 bases). Germline lookup yields CDR1 SGDLS and CDR2 YYNGEE. This CDR3 spans 14 amino acids. The V gene lost 3 bases and the J gene lost 5 bases, with 14 bases spanning the gap. CDR3 sequence (DNA): TGTGCCAGCAGCGAGGGTGGCGGGGCATATGGCTACACCTTC. It is translated as CASSEGGGAYGYTF.

This sequence joins TRBV27 and TRBJ2-2; perhaps TRBD1 as D (6 bases). V gave up 4 bases and J gave up 2 bases, with 11 bases separating them. The CDR3 is made up of 15 amino acids. Germline CDR1 reads MNHEY; CDR2 reads SMNVEV (reference sequence). The CDR3 DNA reads TGTGCCAGCAGTTGGGTACAGGGTAACACCGGGGAGCTGTTTTTT. Amino acids: CASSWVQGNTGELFF.

The chain uses TRBV25-1 and TRBJ2-7; D gene unclear. The germline V gene encodes CDR1 MGHDK and CDR2 SYGVNS. The CDR3 has 11 residues. Trimming stripped 6 bases from V and 6 bases from J, with 9 bases between. Here the CDR3 reads CASSPAREQYF. DNA of the CDR3: TGTGCCAGCAGCCCCGCCCGCGAGCAGTACTTC.

This sequence joins TRBV5-1 and TRBJ2-3, with D tentatively TRBD2 (5 bases). V lost 0 bases, J lost 7 bases, and 12 bases lay in between. The CDR3 loop spans 14 amino acids. CDR1 and CDR2 from the germline V gene are SGHRS and YFSETQ. The DNA of the CDR3 is TGCGCCAGCAGCTTGGGAGTCTCGGGGTATACGCAGTATTTT. Translation: CASSLGVSGYTQYF.

The chain is built from TRBV7-9 and TRBJ2-1; 13 nucleotides match TRBD2. The CDR3 runs to 14 residues. V trimming: 1 base; J trimming: 15 bases; junction bases outside the gene matches: 6. Germline lookup yields CDR1 SEHNR and CDR2 FQNEAQ (reference sequence). CDR3 protein: CASSLGGTSGTGFF. The DNA of the CDR3 is TGTGCCAGCAGCTTAGGAGGGACTAGCGGGACCGGGTTCTTC.